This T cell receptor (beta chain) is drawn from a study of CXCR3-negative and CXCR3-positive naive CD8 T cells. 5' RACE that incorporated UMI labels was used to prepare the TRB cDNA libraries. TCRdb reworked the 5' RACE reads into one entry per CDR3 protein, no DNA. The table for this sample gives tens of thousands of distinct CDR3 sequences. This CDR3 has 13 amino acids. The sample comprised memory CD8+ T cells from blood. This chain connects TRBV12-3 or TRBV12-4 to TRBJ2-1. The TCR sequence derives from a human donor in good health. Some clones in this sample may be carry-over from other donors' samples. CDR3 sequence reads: CASRPQDYNEQFF.